The clone carrying this TCR beta chain has a single count. Its antigen is not identified. The method was immunoSEQ multiplex PCR; TCRdb's version includes in-frame clones alone and lacks a portion of them. The sample holds roughly 97,000 clones, 85% to 95% seen once. The CDR3 spans 16 residues. Germline values: CDR1 SGHRS, CDR2 YFSETQ. V was pared by 4 bases and J by 3 bases, with 7 bases of the junction left unmatched. This sample was included in a study of siplizumab effects on memory and regulatory T cells. Overall study findings and caveats: Memory T cells appeared less diverse than naive cells, which seemed to contribute substantially to alloresponse. Of the alloreactive clones, only a minor fraction mapped to unstimulated subsets. The study found that siplizumab significantly reduced alloreactive sequences traceable to unstimulated CD4+ memory cells. In siplizumab cultures, the suppressive function of proliferating Tregs remained unconfirmed.

The TCR was taken from a human donor in good health. Sample: Tregs sorted from blood. The rearrangement uses TRBV5-1 and TRBJ2-3; 11 nucleotides match TRBD1. The CDR3 region has the DNA TGCGCCAGCAGCCGTAGGACAGGGGGCGTAACAGATACGCAGTATTTT. Its translation: CASSRRTGGVTDTQYF.